Below are 32 T cell receptor beta chains sequenced from a single sample in a study of T cell responses to AZD1222 COVID-19 vaccine. Method: immunoSEQ multiplex PCR; TCRdb's copy keeps in-frame clones and lacks some. The sample records fewer than 200,000 clones, around 94% being singletons. Specimen: peripheral blood, collected 28 days after the second AZD1222 dose. All receptors come from an adult who received the AZD1222 COVID-19 vaccine.

This clone was recorded only once. The J gene is TRBJ2-5, the V gene TRBV29-1, with 8 bases identical to TRBD1. Losses at the gene ends were 7 bases for V and 1 base for J; bases not matched to a gene: 14. CDR1 and CDR2 (germline): SQVTM, ANQGSEA. This CDR3 has 16 amino acids. The CDR3 loop reads CSAASRGRSLQETQYF. CDR3 nucleotides: TGCAGCGCCGCGTCCAGGGGGCGATCCCTCCAAGAGACCCAGTACTTC.

This chain connects TRBV11-2 to TRBJ1-1; D gene unclear. Trimming stripped 1 base from V and 1 base from J, with 4 bases between. The CDR3 totals 13 residues. From germline, CDR1 is SGHAT and CDR2 FQNNGV. The CDR3 loop is CASSLAGNTEAFF. In nucleotides, the CDR3 is TGTGCCAGCAGCTTAGCAGGGAACACTGAAGCTTTCTTT.

The chain uses TRBV6-5 and TRBJ2-2; D call uncertain. The CDR3 runs 12 residues. V shed 8 bases and J shed 8 bases, with 12 bases lying between them. Germline V gene data show CDR1 as MNHEY and CDR2 as SVGAGI. DNA for the CDR3: TGTGCCAGCCCCCCAGAATGTGGGGAGCTGTTTTTT. Translating it yields CASPPECGELFF.

This rearrangement joins TRBV7-9 to TRBJ1-4; a possible D gene is TRBD1 (5 bases). The V and J ends lost 1 base and 7 bases respectively, with 10 bases between them. This CDR3 is built from 14 residues. CDR1 SEHNR and CDR2 FQNEAQ come from the germline V gene (reference sequence). The CDR3 loop reads CASSLEGVLEKLFF. CDR3 in DNA: TGTGCCAGCAGCTTAGAAGGGGTTCTTGAAAAACTGTTTTTT.

The chain recombines TRBV19 with TRBJ2-5; 7 nucleotides align to TRBD2. Germline V lookup: CDR1 LNHDA, CDR2 SQIVND (reference sequence). V dropped 1 base and J dropped 1; count of bases not matched to a gene: 9. This CDR3 spans 17 amino acids. CDR3 sequence (DNA): TGTGCCAGTAGTATAGGTTCTAGCGGAGGCCTCCAAGAGACCCAGTACTTC. Protein product: CASSIGSSGGLQETQYF.

The chain is built from TRBV5-1 and TRBJ2-7; D is perhaps TRBD1 (6 bases). The CDR3 covers 13 residues. Trimming took off 5 bases at V and 4 bases at J, with 13 bases between the two ends. Germline CDR1 and CDR2: SGHRS and YFSETQ. The CDR3 spells CASRLTTGYEQYF. The DNA for the CDR3 is TGCGCCAGCAGGCTCACAACAGGGTACGAGCAGTACTTC. Combining the CDR3 with reference TRBV5-1 and TRBJ2-7 gives the whole variable domain KAGVTQTPRYLIKTRGQQVTLSCSPISGHRSVSWYQQTPGQGLQFLFEYFSETQRNKGNFPGRFSGRQFSNSRSEMNVSTLELGDSALYLCASRLTTGYEQYFGPGTRLTVT.

This chain links TRBV18 with TRBJ1-1, with 7 bases aligning to TRBD1. Germline CDR1 KGHSH, CDR2 LQKENI. V dropped 4 bases and J dropped 7; count of bases not matched to a gene: 9. The CDR3 runs 14 residues. CDR3 amino acids: CASSQTGSRDEAFF. The CDR3 DNA sequence: TGTGCCAGCTCACAGACAGGGTCTCGTGATGAAGCTTTCTTT.

The CDR3 bases are TGCGCCAGCAGCTTGGTTGCAGGGGTAAACACCGGGGAGCTGTTTTTT. This translates into CASSLVAGVNTGELFF. This chain links TRBV5-1 with TRBJ2-2; a possible D gene is TRBD1 (6 bases). The CDR3 is made up of 16 amino acids. Germline assignment: CDR1 SGHRS and CDR2 YFSETQ. V was pared by 0 bases and J by 2 bases, with 11 bases between.

The J gene is TRBJ2-3, the V gene TRBV6-4; no firm D call. The CDR3 is made up of 14 amino acids. V dropped 0 bases and J dropped 1 base, with 5 bases sitting between them. Germline V lookup: CDR1 MRHNA, CDR2 SNTAGT. CDR3: CASSDSPGTDTQYF. CDR3 in DNA: TGTGCCAGCAGTGACTCACCTGGCACAGATACGCAGTATTTT.

This chain uses TRBV15 with TRBJ2-1, with TRBD2 matching over 10 bases. Germline CDR1 reads LNHNV; CDR2 reads YYDKDF (reference sequence). The CDR3 is 15 residues long. The junction had 6 bases not matched to a gene; V was cut back by 4 bases and J by 6 bases. The CDR3 sequence is CATSIGTSDGNEQFF. CDR3 in DNA: TGTGCCACCAGCATAGGGACTAGCGATGGCAATGAGCAGTTCTTC.

In DNA, the CDR3 is TGTGCCTGGACTGTCTCCGGAAACACCATATATTTT. It translates to CAWTVSGNTIYF. The chain links TRBV30 to TRBJ1-3; D gene ambiguous. The CDR3 runs 12 residues. Germline values: CDR1 GTSNPN, CDR2 SVGIG (reference sequence). Trimming removed 4 bases at V and 4 bases at J, with 8 bases between.

The chain recombines TRBV7-8 with TRBJ1-1, with a possible D match to TRBD1 (5 bases). This CDR3 spans 16 amino acids. Deletions cut 5 bases from V and 5 bases from J, with 21 bases between. The germline V gene encodes CDR1 SGHVS and CDR2 FQNEAQ. In DNA form, the CDR3 reads TGTGCCAGCAGCCCTGGGGCTTTGGGATCGGGAACTGAAGCTTTCTTT. This gives the protein CASSPGALGSGTEAFF.

The chain joins TRBV29-1 to TRBJ1-1; tentatively, D is TRBD1 (6 bases). The germline V gene encodes CDR1 SQVTM and CDR2 ANQGSEA. The CDR3 spans 13 residues. Trimming cost V 3 bases and J 4 bases, with 12 bases left between them. In DNA, the CDR3 is TGCAGCGTTGAGATAGGGGGAAGCACTGAAGCTTTCTTT. This gives the protein CSVEIGGSTEAFF.

In nucleotides, the CDR3 is TGTGCCAGCAGCCCACAGGGATATACTGAAGCTTTCTTT. Its translation: CASSPQGYTEAFF. The chain combines TRBV12-3 or TRBV12-4 with TRBJ1-1; tentative D call: TRBD1 (6 bases). V shed 6 bases and J shed 5 bases, with 13 bases lying between them. CDR3 length equals 13 residues.

The chain joins TRBV28 to TRBJ2-7, with 12 positions matching TRBD2. CDR1 MDHEN and CDR2 SYDVKM come from the germline V gene. V trimming: 6 bases; J trimming: 3 bases; junction bases outside the gene matches: 24. This CDR3 contains 21 residues. CDR3 protein: CASSQTSGSDLYTRRDYEQYF. Here the CDR3 DNA reads TGTGCCAGCAGCCAGACTAGCGGGAGTGACCTATATACTCGGCGGGACTACGAGCAGTACTTC.

The rearrangement uses TRBV6-1 and TRBJ2-3; maybe TRBD1 (6 bases). In germline, CDR1 is MNHNS, CDR2 SASEGT. This CDR3 has 14 residues. Trimming cost V 3 bases and J 4 bases, with 11 bases left between them. CDR3 amino acids: CASSDQGLPDTQYF. CDR3 bases: TGTGCCAGCAGTGATCAGGGGTTGCCAGATACGCAGTATTTT.

The chain links TRBV5-1 to TRBJ2-7; weak D call: TRBD2 (6 bases). Germline V CDR1 and CDR2: SGHRS, YFSETQ. CDR3 length: 14 amino acids. V dropped 0 bases and J dropped 6 bases, with 13 bases sitting between them. The CDR3 sequence: CASSLAPEGSEQYF. CDR3 nucleotide sequence: TGCGCCAGCAGCTTGGCCCCGGAGGGAAGCGAGCAGTACTTC.

The chain recombines TRBV5-1 with TRBJ2-7; 12 positions match TRBD2. The CDR3 runs 18 residues. CDR1 is SGHRS and CDR2 is YFSETQ in the germline V gene. V dropped 0 bases and J dropped 1; count of bases not matched to a gene: 8. The CDR3 DNA is TGCGCCAGCAGCTTGGGCCTAGCGGGAGGGCCTTTATCCTACGAGCAGTACTTC. Amino acid sequence: CASSLGLAGGPLSYEQYF.

The chain carries TRBV24-1 and TRBJ2-3; perhaps TRBD2 as D (5 bases). CDR1 KGHDR and CDR2 SFDVKD come from the germline V gene. Trimming shortened V by 1 base and J by 0 bases, and 7 bases separated the two germline ends. The CDR3 extends over 15 amino acids. The CDR3 protein is CATSDLRGSTDTQYF. The CDR3 DNA follows: TGTGCCACCAGTGATTTACGGGGTAGCACAGATACGCAGTATTTT.

The chain combines TRBV29-1 with TRBJ2-2; a weak D match, TRBD1 (6 bases). This CDR3 is built from 14 residues. Trimming left V 6 bases short and J 0 bases short, with 11 bases between. Germline V gene data show CDR1 as SQVTM and CDR2 as ANQGSEA. CDR3 sequence (DNA): TGCAGCGTCCTCCGGGACACGAACACCGGGGAGCTGTTTTTT. Translation gives CSVLRDTNTGELFF.

This clone was observed a single time. This rearrangement joins TRBV6-5 to TRBJ2-7; 10 positions agree with TRBD1. Germline V lookup: CDR1 MNHEY, CDR2 SVGAGI. There are 15 residues in the CDR3. The V segment lost 0 bases and the J segment 3 bases; nucleotides outside the gene matches: 2. In DNA, the CDR3 is TGTGCCAGCAGTTACTCCAGGACAGGGGGCTACGAGCAGTACTTC. The encoded protein is CASSYSRTGGYEQYF.

The chain combines TRBV30 with TRBJ1-2, with 8 bases that match TRBD1. The CDR3 spans 11 residues. The V segment lost 5 bases and the J segment 7 bases; nucleotides outside the gene matches: 3. Germline V gene data show CDR1 as GTSNPN and CDR2 as SVGIG (reference sequence). Written as DNA, the CDR3 is TGTGCCTGGTCAGGGGGCGGTGGCTACACCTTC. Its translation is CAWSGGGGYTF. The complete variable domain, with remaining parts taken from reference TRBV30 and TRBJ1-2, reads SQTIHQWPATLVQPVGSPLSLECTVEGTSNPNLYWYRQAAGRGLQLLFYSVGIGQISSEVPQNLSASRPQDRQFILSSKKLLLSDSGFYLCAWSGGGGYTFGSGTRLTVV.

The chain is built from TRBV11-2 and TRBJ2-1; D may be TRBD1 or TRBD2 (5 bases each). The V and J ends lost 7 bases and 1 base respectively, with 23 bases between them. The CDR3 runs 18 residues. Germline V gene data show CDR1 as SGHAT and CDR2 as FQNNGV. DNA of the CDR3: TGTGCCAGCACCATACCGAGGGGTGCCGCCCTATCCTACAATGAGCAGTTCTTC. Translating it yields CASTIPRGAALSYNEQFF.

The chain employs TRBV9 and TRBJ1-1; a possible D gene is TRBD1 (6 bases). Trimming removed 5 bases at V and 0 bases at J, with 17 bases between. The germline V gene encodes CDR1 SGDLS and CDR2 YYNGEE. There are 16 residues in the CDR3. DNA for the CDR3: TGTGCCAGCAGTGGGGGCAGGGCGCCTTTGAACACTGAAGCTTTCTTT. This encodes CASSGGRAPLNTEAFF.

The chain joins TRBV5-6 to TRBJ1-1, with unresolved D. V lost 7 bases to trimming and J lost 8 bases, with 15 bases between them. This CDR3 is 12 amino acids long. CDR1 is SGHDT and CDR2 is YYEEEE in the germline V gene. CDR3 coding DNA: TGTGCCAGCCTCGCTTCGACATCGGAAGCTTTCTTT. Protein sequence: CASLASTSEAFF.

The genes are TRBV19 and TRBJ2-3; D gene unclear. The CDR3 covers 13 residues. Trimming shortened V by 8 bases and J by 0 bases, and 9 bases separated the two germline ends. Per germline, CDR1 LNHDA and CDR2 SQIVND (reference sequence). The CDR3 protein is CASLEPSTDTQYF. The CDR3 region has the DNA TGTGCCAGTTTGGAACCTAGCACAGATACGCAGTATTTT.

This chain connects TRBV27 to TRBJ2-7; no firm D call. V lost 4 bases to trimming and J lost 4 bases, with 17 bases between them. The CDR3 extends over 15 amino acids. Germline assignment: CDR1 MNHEY and CDR2 SMNVEV (reference sequence). In DNA form, the CDR3 reads TGTGCCAGCAGTTATCGAGCAGAGGTTCCTTACGAGCAGTACTTC. Encoded protein: CASSYRAEVPYEQYF.

The V call is TRBV5-6, the J call TRBJ2-2; D is unclear. The CDR3 contains 13 residues. Deletions cut 4 bases from V and 2 bases from J, with 6 bases between. The V gene's germline CDR1 is SGHDT and CDR2 YYEEEE. CDR3 loop: CASSAFNTGELFF. The CDR3, as DNA: TGTGCCAGCAGCGCATTTAACACCGGGGAGCTGTTTTTT.

J is TRBJ2-7 and V is TRBV10-1; 9 bases agree with TRBD1. The V segment lost 4 bases and the J segment 2 bases; nucleotides outside the gene matches: 6. The CDR3 is made up of 15 amino acids. Germline V gene lookup returns CDR1 WNHNN and CDR2 SYGVQD (reference sequence). The CDR3 loop reads CASSGGGTGTYEQYF. In nucleotides, the CDR3 is TGCGCCAGCAGTGGCGGTGGGACAGGGACCTACGAGCAGTACTTC.

The chain employs TRBV2 and TRBJ1-4; TRBD1 matches at 7 bases. Trimming cost V 6 bases and J 1 base; bases outside gene matches: 5. CDR1 is SNHLY and CDR2 is FYNNEI in the germline V gene. The CDR3 is 15 amino acids. CDR3 in DNA: TGTGCCAGCAGGTCACAGGGGAAAACTAATGAAAAACTGTTTTTT. Its protein is CASRSQGKTNEKLFF.

V gene TRBV6-4 combines with J gene TRBJ2-3, with 10 bases aligning to TRBD1. V dropped 6 bases and J dropped 4; count of bases not matched to a gene: 10. The CDR3 has 16 residues. Germline assignment: CDR1 MRHNA and CDR2 SNTAGT. The CDR3 DNA follows: TGTGCCAGCAGCTACGGGACAGGGGATAAGGCAGATACGCAGTATTTT. The encoded protein is CASSYGTGDKADTQYF.

The chain is built from TRBV7-9 and TRBJ2-3; 7 bases fit TRBD2. The CDR3 extends over 15 amino acids. Germline values: CDR1 SEHNR, CDR2 FQNEAQ (reference sequence). V lost 5 bases and J lost 2; bases outside the gene matches: 7. DNA for the CDR3: TGTGCCAGCAGCCGAGGGAGCGGGGCCACAGATACGCAGTATTTT. This translates into CASSRGSGATDTQYF.